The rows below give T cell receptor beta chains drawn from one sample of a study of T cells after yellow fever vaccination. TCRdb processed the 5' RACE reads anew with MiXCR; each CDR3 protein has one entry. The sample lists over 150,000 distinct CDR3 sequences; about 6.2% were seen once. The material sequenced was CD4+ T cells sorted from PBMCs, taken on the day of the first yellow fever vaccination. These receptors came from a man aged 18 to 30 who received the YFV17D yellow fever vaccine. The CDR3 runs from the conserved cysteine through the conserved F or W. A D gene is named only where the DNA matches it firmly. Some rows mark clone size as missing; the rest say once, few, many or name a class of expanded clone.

CDR3 protein: CASRQLGHPNTGELFF
CDR3 DNA: TGTGCCAGCAGACAATTGGGACACCCGAACACCGGGGAGCTGTTTTTT
D gene: NA
V gene: TRBV5-4
J gene: TRBJ2-2
CDR3 length: 16
clone size: many

CDR3 protein: CASSYVGGSEQFF
CDR3 DNA: TGTGCCAGCAGTTACGTGGGGGGTAGTGAGCAGTTCTTC
D gene: NA
V gene: TRBV6-2/TRBV6-3
J gene: TRBJ2-1
CDR3 length: 13
clone size: many

CDR3 protein: CAISEDNHPANYGYTF
CDR3 DNA: TGTGCCATCAGTGAGGACAATCACCCAGCTAACTATGGCTACACCTTC
D gene: NA
V gene: TRBV10-3
J gene: TRBJ1-2
CDR3 length: 16
clone size: many

CDR3 protein: CASSQEATGPNEKLFF
CDR3 DNA: TGTGCCAGCAGCCAAGAGGCGACAGGGCCTAATGAAAAACTGTTTTTT
D gene: TRBD1
V gene: TRBV4-2
J gene: TRBJ1-4
CDR3 length: 16
clone size: many

CDR3 protein: CASSYSGGDTDTQYF
CDR3 DNA: TGTGCCAGCAGTTACTCGGGCGGGGACACAGATACGCAGTATTTT
D gene: NA
V gene: TRBV6-2/TRBV6-3
J gene: TRBJ2-3
CDR3 length: 15
clone size: many

CDR3 protein: CASRGTSAYEQYF
CDR3 DNA: TGTGCCAGCAGGGGGACTAGCGCCTACGAGCAGTACTTC
D gene: TRBD2
V gene: TRBV12-3/TRBV12-4
J gene: TRBJ2-7
CDR3 length: 13
clone size: few

CDR3 protein: CSATTVLDEQYF
CDR3 DNA: TGCAGTGCTACTACTGTGCTAGACGAGCAGTACTTC
D gene: NA
V gene: TRBV20-1
J gene: TRBJ2-7
CDR3 length: 12
clone size: many

CDR3 protein: CAFSLSSGGKTYNEQFF
CDR3 DNA: TGTGCCTTCAGTTTGAGTTCGGGGGGCAAAACCTACAATGAGCAGTTCTTC
D gene: NA
V gene: TRBV12-3/TRBV12-4
J gene: TRBJ2-1
CDR3 length: 17
clone size: NA

CDR3 protein: CASSFPGTGEGETQYF
CDR3 DNA: TGTGCCAGCAGCTTTCCCGGGACAGGGGAAGGGGAGACCCAGTACTTC
D gene: TRBD1
V gene: TRBV5-6
J gene: TRBJ2-5
CDR3 length: 16
clone size: many

CDR3 protein: CASSQSGGRDSPLHF
CDR3 DNA: TGCGCCAGCAGCCAAAGTGGCGGCAGGGACTCACCCCTCCACTTT
D gene: NA
V gene: TRBV4-3
J gene: TRBJ1-6
CDR3 length: 15
clone size: many

CDR3 protein: CSAKGSLFNQPQHF
CDR3 DNA: TGCAGTGCAAAAGGTTCCCTTTTTAATCAGCCCCAGCATTTT
D gene: NA
V gene: TRBV20-1
J gene: TRBJ1-5
CDR3 length: 14
clone size: many

CDR3 protein: CASSQRPYTDTQYF
CDR3 DNA: TGTGCCAGCAGCCAACGGCCCTACACAGATACGCAGTATTTT
D gene: NA
V gene: TRBV14
J gene: TRBJ2-3
CDR3 length: 14
clone size: many

CDR3 protein: CASSISSVAGGRTDTQYF
CDR3 DNA: TGTGCCAGTAGTATTTCATCGGTGGCGGGGGGGAGAACAGATACGCAGTATTTT
D gene: TRBD2
V gene: TRBV19
J gene: TRBJ2-3
CDR3 length: 18
clone size: few

CDR3 protein: CASSPISGLTDTQYF
CDR3 DNA: TGTGCCAGCAGTCCCATTAGCGGTCTGACAGATACGCAGTATTTT
D gene: NA
V gene: TRBV6-2/TRBV6-3
J gene: TRBJ2-3
CDR3 length: 15
clone size: NA

CDR3 protein: CASSQDPGRWASPLHF
CDR3 DNA: TGCGCCAGCAGCCAAGATCCAGGGCGATGGGCCTCACCCCTCCACTTT
D gene: NA
V gene: TRBV4-3
J gene: TRBJ1-6
CDR3 length: 16
clone size: few

CDR3 protein: CSAVGTGHGYTF
CDR3 DNA: TGCAGTGCTGTTGGGACAGGACATGGCTACACCTTC
D gene: TRBD1
V gene: TRBV20-1
J gene: TRBJ1-2
CDR3 length: 12
clone size: few

CDR3 protein: CASSEAGGVGPTDTQYF
CDR3 DNA: TGTGCCAGCAGTGAAGCGGGGGGGGTAGGCCCCACAGATACGCAGTATTTT
D gene: TRBD2
V gene: TRBV6-1
J gene: TRBJ2-3
CDR3 length: 17
clone size: few

CDR3 protein: CASSFQAGVETQYF
CDR3 DNA: TGTGCCAGCAGCTTTCAAGCGGGGGTTGAGACCCAGTACTTC
D gene: TRBD2
V gene: TRBV7-3
J gene: TRBJ2-5
CDR3 length: 14
clone size: NA

CDR3 protein: CASSYTPVPNSPLHF
CDR3 DNA: TGTGCCAGCAGTTACACCCCGGTGCCTAATTCACCCCTCCACTTT
D gene: NA
V gene: TRBV6-5
J gene: TRBJ1-6
CDR3 length: 15
clone size: NA

CDR3 protein: CASSPREGSGIQYF
CDR3 DNA: TGTGCCAGCTCACCAAGGGAAGGGTCGGGCATTCAGTACTTC
D gene: NA
V gene: TRBV18
J gene: TRBJ2-4
CDR3 length: 14
clone size: many

CDR3 protein: CASSYQGASTDTQYF
CDR3 DNA: TGTGCCAGCAGTTATCAGGGGGCTAGCACAGATACGCAGTATTTT
D gene: TRBD1
V gene: TRBV6-5
J gene: TRBJ2-3
CDR3 length: 15
clone size: many

CDR3 protein: CASSPGVGQGAAEQFF
CDR3 DNA: TGTGCCAGCTCACCAGGAGTGGGGCAGGGGGCGGCTGAGCAGTTCTTC
D gene: TRBD1
V gene: TRBV18
J gene: TRBJ2-1
CDR3 length: 16
clone size: NA

CDR3 protein: CASSLVRARSNQPQHF
CDR3 DNA: TGTGCCAGCAGCCTAGTGAGGGCTAGGAGCAATCAGCCCCAGCATTTT
D gene: NA
V gene: TRBV21-1
J gene: TRBJ1-5
CDR3 length: 16
clone size: few

CDR3 protein: CAAGGYRYNEQFF
CDR3 DNA: TGTGCTGCGGGAGGGTATCGGTACAATGAGCAGTTCTTC
D gene: TRBD2
V gene: TRBV7-2
J gene: TRBJ2-1
CDR3 length: 13
clone size: NA

CDR3 protein: CASSKATGTGGCVGNQPQHF
CDR3 DNA: TGTGCCAGCAGCAAAGCCACCGGGACAGGGGGCTGCGTAGGCAATCAGCCCCAGCATTTT
D gene: NA
V gene: TRBV21-1
J gene: TRBJ1-5
CDR3 length: 20
clone size: few

CDR3 protein: CASSLLQATDTQYF
CDR3 DNA: TGTGCCAGCAGCTTATTACAGGCCACAGATACGCAGTATTTT
D gene: NA
V gene: TRBV7-2
J gene: TRBJ2-3
CDR3 length: 14
clone size: many

CDR3 protein: CASSTRQGKGNTIYF
CDR3 DNA: TGTGCCAGCTCAACGAGACAGGGGAAAGGAAACACCATATATTTT
D gene: TRBD1
V gene: TRBV18
J gene: TRBJ1-3
CDR3 length: 15
clone size: NA

CDR3 protein: CASSPTGASTGELFF
CDR3 DNA: TGTGCCAGCAGCCCTACGGGGGCAAGCACCGGGGAGCTGTTTTTT
D gene: NA
V gene: TRBV7-3
J gene: TRBJ2-2
CDR3 length: 15
clone size: NA

CDR3 protein: CASSLSQSETQYF
CDR3 DNA: TGTGCCAGCAGTTTGTCTCAGTCGGAGACCCAGTACTTC
D gene: NA
V gene: TRBV12-3/TRBV12-4
J gene: TRBJ2-5
CDR3 length: 13
clone size: many

CDR3 protein: CASSPGSGGSYEQYF
CDR3 DNA: TGTGCCAGCAGCCCAGGTTCGGGGGGCTCCTACGAGCAGTACTTC
D gene: TRBD2
V gene: TRBV7-3
J gene: TRBJ2-7
CDR3 length: 15
clone size: many

CDR3 protein: CASSFLVLRVTQYF
CDR3 DNA: TGTGCCAGCAGTTTTCTCGTATTAAGGGTGACCCAGTACTTC
D gene: NA
V gene: TRBV12-3/TRBV12-4
J gene: TRBJ2-5
CDR3 length: 14
clone size: many

CDR3 protein: CASSLSWRRSTLKSSGNTIYF
CDR3 DNA: TGCGCCAGCAGCTTAAGTTGGCGGCGTTCGACCCTAAAGAGCTCTGGAAACACCATATATTTT
D gene: NA
V gene: TRBV5-1
J gene: TRBJ1-3
CDR3 length: 21
clone size: NA

CDR3 protein: CASSQEDYNEQFF
CDR3 DNA: TGTGCCAGCAGCCAAGAGGATTACAATGAGCAGTTCTTC
D gene: NA
V gene: TRBV4-2
J gene: TRBJ2-1
CDR3 length: 13
clone size: many

CDR3 protein: CASSFFGGREGYTF
CDR3 DNA: TGTGCCAGCAGTTTTTTTGGGGGGCGCGAGGGCTACACCTTC
D gene: NA
V gene: TRBV12-3/TRBV12-4
J gene: TRBJ1-2
CDR3 length: 14
clone size: NA

CDR3 protein: CASSLGDASPLHF
CDR3 DNA: TGCGCCAGCAGCTTGGGGGACGCCTCCCCCCTCCACTTT
D gene: NA
V gene: TRBV5-1
J gene: TRBJ1-6
CDR3 length: 13
clone size: few

CDR3 protein: CATSVDGTTEAFF
CDR3 DNA: TGTGCCACCAGTGTCGACGGGACCACTGAAGCTTTCTTT
D gene: NA
V gene: TRBV24-1
J gene: TRBJ1-1
CDR3 length: 13
clone size: many

CDR3 protein: CASSSGLAGGADTQYF
CDR3 DNA: TGTGCCAGCAGTAGCGGGCTAGCGGGGGGCGCAGATACGCAGTATTTT
D gene: TRBD2
V gene: TRBV28
J gene: TRBJ2-3
CDR3 length: 16
clone size: NA

CDR3 protein: CASSLSRDQPQHF
CDR3 DNA: TGTGCCAGCAGCTTGTCCAGGGACCAGCCCCAGCATTTT
D gene: NA
V gene: TRBV5-6
J gene: TRBJ1-5
CDR3 length: 13
clone size: many

CDR3 protein: CASSLLGQGYGYTF
CDR3 DNA: TGTGCCAGCAGCTTATTGGGACAGGGCTATGGCTACACCTTC
D gene: TRBD1
V gene: TRBV11-2
J gene: TRBJ1-2
CDR3 length: 14
clone size: many

CDR3 protein: CATSRDGDREVYGYTF
CDR3 DNA: TGTGCCACCAGCAGAGATGGGGACAGGGAGGTCTATGGCTACACCTTC
D gene: TRBD1
V gene: TRBV15
J gene: TRBJ1-2
CDR3 length: 16
clone size: few

CDR3 protein: CASSAQISGGANEQFF
CDR3 DNA: TGTGCCAGCAGCGCCCAGATTAGCGGGGGGGCCAATGAGCAGTTCTTC
D gene: TRBD2
V gene: TRBV7-3
J gene: TRBJ2-1
CDR3 length: 16
clone size: few

CDR3 protein: CAITPRAARGSGANVLTF
CDR3 DNA: TGTGCCATCACCCCGAGGGCCGCCCGTGGCTCTGGGGCCAACGTCCTGACTTTC
D gene: NA
V gene: TRBV3-1
J gene: TRBJ2-6
CDR3 length: 18
clone size: few

CDR3 protein: CASSQDASPNEQFF
CDR3 DNA: TGTGCCAGCAGCCAAGACGCTAGCCCCAATGAGCAGTTCTTC
D gene: NA
V gene: TRBV3-1
J gene: TRBJ2-1
CDR3 length: 14
clone size: many

CDR3 protein: CASSSTGEPDNEQFF
CDR3 DNA: TGCGCCAGCAGCTCGACAGGGGAGCCGGACAATGAGCAGTTCTTC
D gene: TRBD1
V gene: TRBV5-1
J gene: TRBJ2-1
CDR3 length: 15
clone size: many

CDR3 protein: CASSLAGRSGTEAFF
CDR3 DNA: TGTGCCAGCAGCCTGGCGGGCAGGAGCGGCACTGAAGCTTTCTTT
D gene: NA
V gene: TRBV11-2
J gene: TRBJ1-1
CDR3 length: 15
clone size: few

CDR3 protein: CASSLGVQEGYGYTF
CDR3 DNA: TGTGCCAGCAGCCTTGGGGTGCAAGAGGGCTATGGCTACACCTTC
D gene: NA
V gene: TRBV6-1
J gene: TRBJ1-2
CDR3 length: 15
clone size: many

CDR3 protein: CASSYVTAYKNIQYF
CDR3 DNA: TGTGCCAGCAGTTACGTAACAGCCTACAAAAACATTCAGTACTTC
D gene: NA
V gene: TRBV6-2/TRBV6-3
J gene: TRBJ2-4
CDR3 length: 15
clone size: few

CDR3 protein: CASSLPVITSTDTQYF
CDR3 DNA: TGCGCCAGCAGCTTACCGGTGATCACTAGCACAGATACGCAGTATTTT
D gene: NA
V gene: TRBV5-1
J gene: TRBJ2-3
CDR3 length: 16
clone size: many

CDR3 protein: CASSLLSGYGYTF
CDR3 DNA: TGTGCCAGCAGCTTATTGTCCGGCTATGGCTACACCTTC
D gene: NA
V gene: TRBV7-2
J gene: TRBJ1-2
CDR3 length: 13
clone size: few

CDR3 protein: CASSLSQGGYGYTF
CDR3 DNA: TGCGCCAGCAGCTTGTCTCAGGGGGGCTATGGCTACACCTTC
D gene: TRBD1
V gene: TRBV5-1
J gene: TRBJ1-2
CDR3 length: 14
clone size: many

CDR3 protein: CASSLALRTVSTPDTQYF
CDR3 DNA: TGCGCCAGCAGCTTGGCCCTACGGACAGTCTCCACCCCAGATACGCAGTATTTT
D gene: NA
V gene: TRBV5-1
J gene: TRBJ2-3
CDR3 length: 18
clone size: many

CDR3 protein: CASSLTIYEKLFF
CDR3 DNA: TGCGCCAGCAGCTTGACAATCTATGAAAAACTGTTTTTT
D gene: NA
V gene: TRBV5-1
J gene: TRBJ1-4
CDR3 length: 13
clone size: NA

CDR3 protein: CASSVGGLDTQYF
CDR3 DNA: TGTGCCAGCAGTGTCGGCGGGCTAGATACGCAGTATTTT
D gene: NA
V gene: TRBV6-4
J gene: TRBJ2-3
CDR3 length: 13
clone size: NA

CDR3 protein: CASSRTGGSTDTQYF
CDR3 DNA: TGTGCCAGCAGCCGGACAGGGGGTAGCACAGATACGCAGTATTTT
D gene: TRBD1
V gene: TRBV3-1
J gene: TRBJ2-3
CDR3 length: 15
clone size: few

CDR3 protein: CASSPGLTSGANVLTF
CDR3 DNA: TGTGCCAGCAGCCCGGGACTCACTTCTGGGGCCAACGTCCTGACTTTC
D gene: NA
V gene: TRBV5-8
J gene: TRBJ2-6
CDR3 length: 16
clone size: many